These 16 T cell receptor beta chains were sequenced from one sample in a study of blood T cell repertoires in COVID-19. Generated by immunoSEQ multiplex PCR, the TCRdb table keeps only in-frame clones and is missing some. The profile covers approximately 210,000 clones, with approximately 78% appearing a single time and about an eighth taken by the ten largest. The specimen sequenced was peripheral blood. These receptor sequences come from a middle-aged woman with acute or convalescent COVID-19.

The rearrangement joins TRBV11-2 to TRBJ2-5; D remains unclear. This CDR3 has 15 amino acids. Per germline, CDR1 SGHAT and CDR2 FQNNGV. Trimming cost V 5 bases and J 2 bases, with 15 bases left between them. Here the CDR3 reads CASSQTTQTQETQYF. As DNA, the CDR3 is TGTGCCAGCAGCCAAACTACACAAACACAAGAGACCCAGTACTTC.

This chain connects TRBV27 to TRBJ1-5; D possibly corresponds to TRBD1 (5 bases). V dropped 7 bases and J dropped 3 bases, with 13 bases sitting between them. This CDR3 contains 14 residues. The germline CDR1 and CDR2 sequences are MNHEY and SMNVEV (reference sequence). CDR3 DNA: TGTGCCAGCACCCCCGGGGGTTTCAATCAGCCCCAGCATTTT. Its translation: CASTPGGFNQPQHF.

The genes are TRBV10-3 and TRBJ2-2; TRBD1 is a possible D gene (7 bases). From germline, CDR1 is ENHRY and CDR2 SYGVKD. V shed 6 bases and J shed 1 base, with 12 bases lying between them. CDR3 length equals 15 residues. The CDR3 DNA reads TGTGCCATCAGGAGACAGGGAGGGAACACCGGGGAGCTGTTTTTT. Translated, it gives CAIRRQGGNTGELFF.

The chain is built from TRBV3-1 (or the pseudogene TRBV3-2) and TRBJ2-2, with 11 bases that match TRBD2. Germline V CDR1 and CDR2: LGHDT, YNNKEL (reference sequence). This CDR3 contains 15 residues. V shed 3 bases, J shed 5 bases, and the junction held 2 bases outside the gene matches. CDR3 coding DNA: TGTGCCAGCAGCCAGAGGACTAGCGGGACCGGGGAGCTGTTTTTT. Residues: CASSQRTSGTGELFF.

The V and J genes are TRBV6-6 and TRBJ1-5; TRBD1 matches 10 bases. The CDR3 sequence is 16 residues long. The junction had 7 bases not matched to a gene; V was cut back by 4 bases and J by 4 bases. The germline V gene has CDR1 MNHNY and CDR2 SVGAGI (reference sequence). The CDR3 sequence is CASSFLPDRGNQPQHF. The DNA for the CDR3 is TGTGCCAGCAGTTTTCTTCCGGACAGGGGGAATCAGCCCCAGCATTTT.

The rearrangement links TRBV7-8 to TRBJ2-1; D gene ambiguous. V lost 0 bases, J lost 0 bases, and 6 bases lay in between. The CDR3 is 15 amino acids. CDR1 and CDR2 from the germline V gene are SGHVS and FQNEAQ. CDR3 sequence: CASSLAPGSYNEQFF. For the CDR3, the DNA is TGTGCCAGCAGCTTAGCTCCCGGCTCCTACAATGAGCAGTTCTTC.

CDR3 loop: CSVEMVLAGGSGELFF. The CDR3 DNA is TGCAGCGTTGAAATGGTGTTAGCGGGGGGCAGCGGGGAGCTGTTTTTT. The chain employs TRBV29-1 and TRBJ2-2; 10 bases fit TRBD2. J was trimmed by 7 bases and V by 2 bases; bases with no gene match: 10. The germline CDR1 and CDR2 sequences are SQVTM and ANQGSEA. This CDR3 region has 16 residues.

This chain connects TRBV30 to TRBJ2-1, with a weak D call TRBD2 (6 bases). Germline values: CDR1 GTSNPN, CDR2 SVGIG (reference sequence). The germline V and J ends were trimmed by 4 bases and 2 bases, with 15 bases remaining between them. The CDR3 is made up of 15 amino acids. In DNA form, the CDR3 reads TGTGCCTGGACCCTAGGGCTAGCGACCTACAATGAGCAGTTCTTC. This encodes CAWTLGLATYNEQFF.

The chain is built from TRBV11-2 and TRBJ2-3, with 8 bases fitting TRBD2. The V segment lost 4 bases and the J segment 7 bases; nucleotides outside the gene matches: 13. CDR1 is SGHAT, CDR2 FQNNGV, per germline. The CDR3 runs to 16 residues. The CDR3 DNA sequence: TGTGCCAGCAGCTCCCCAACGGGAGGGCGAGGGCATACGCAGTATTTT. Its protein product is CASSSPTGGRGHTQYF.

The J gene is TRBJ2-1, the V gene TRBV12-5, with TRBD2 matching over 12 bases. The CDR3 is made up of 18 amino acids. J was trimmed by 8 bases and V by 2 bases; bases with no gene match: 13. CDR1 is LGHNT and CDR2 is FRNRAP in the germline V gene. Written as DNA, the CDR3 is TGTGCTAGTGGTTTGCCACCGAAGACTAGCGGGAGCTTGGATGAGCAGTTCTTC. Its translation is CASGLPPKTSGSLDEQFF.

This chain links TRBV5-5 with TRBJ1-5; 8 nucleotides agree with TRBD1. V was pared by 2 bases and J by 3 bases, with 13 bases of the junction left unmatched. Germline V lookup: CDR1 SGHKS, CDR2 YYEKEE (reference sequence). There are 18 residues in the CDR3. The CDR3 loop reads CASSFGFVDRAINQPQHF. As DNA, the CDR3 is TGTGCCAGCAGCTTTGGGTTCGTGGACAGGGCCATCAATCAGCCCCAGCATTTT.

A single count supports this clone. This chain links TRBV7-9 with TRBJ2-4; tentatively, D is TRBD2 (6 bases). V gave up 5 bases and J gave up 0 bases, with 14 bases separating them. Germline V lookup: CDR1 SEHNR, CDR2 FQNEAQ (reference sequence). The CDR3 runs 16 residues. The CDR3 sequence is CASSLRDSVAKNIQYF. Here the CDR3 DNA reads TGTGCCAGCAGCCTAAGGGACTCGGTAGCCAAAAACATTCAGTACTTC.

CDR3 sequence: CASSELAGGGETQYF. The CDR3 nucleotides are TGTGCCAGCAGCGAACTAGCGGGAGGGGGAGAGACCCAGTACTTC. V and J are TRBV9 and TRBJ2-5, with TRBD2 matching 13 bases. V was clipped by 3 bases and J by 4 bases; unmatched bases: 3. Looked up from germline, CDR1 is SGDLS and CDR2 is YYNGEE. The CDR3 length is 15 residues.

The J gene is TRBJ1-5, the V gene TRBV6-1; a weak D match, TRBD1 (5 bases). Between the trimmed V and J ends, which lost 2 bases and 2 bases, there was a span of 16 bases. Per germline, CDR1 MNHNS and CDR2 SASEGT. This CDR3 is 17 amino acids long. CDR3 DNA: TGTGCCAGCAGTGAAAGATCGGGGGGAGGCGGCAATCAGCCCCAGCATTTT. The encoded protein is CASSERSGGGGNQPQHF.

This clone came up a few times. The chain uses TRBV10-3 and TRBJ2-1; the match to TRBD2 covers 7 bases. Germline V gene data show CDR1 as ENHRY and CDR2 as SYGVKD. V lost 6 bases and J lost 9; bases outside the gene matches: 5. The CDR3 is made up of 12 amino acids. This chain's CDR3 is CAIRGTNGEQFF. DNA of the CDR3: TGTGCCATCAGGGGGACTAATGGTGAGCAGTTCTTC.

The genes are TRBV27 and TRBJ1-4; 8 bases agree with TRBD1. The CDR3 consists of 18 residues. V shed 5 bases, J shed 1 base, and the junction held 12 bases outside the gene matches. Looked up from germline, CDR1 is MNHEY and CDR2 is SMNVEV (reference sequence). The chain's CDR3 is CASSPLGDRSGTNEKLFF. The CDR3, as DNA: TGTGCCAGCAGTCCACTAGGGGACAGGTCGGGAACTAATGAAAAACTGTTTTTT.